This entry features one TCR beta chain sequence. The antigen is not known. The sample originates from a study of prognosis after radiotherapy for stage I lung cancer. Study as a whole: Over five patients had tumors that were squamous cell carcinoma, and around eleven had adenocarcinoma.

Findings and limits, study-wide: Compared with a median of around 9,700 beforehand, unique TCR clone counts dropped to around 7,000 after stereotactic body radiation therapy.

By two-round multiplex PCR, the TCR beta CDR3 was amplified from genomic DNA. The authors ran first-round PCR with primers specific to each TRBV and TRBJ gene. Each CDR3 protein is one row after TCRdb ran MiXCR on the multiplex PCR reads. Of around 16,000 distinct CDR3 sequences detected, 43% appear once; the ten largest clones hold around 40%. Germline V gives CDR1 SNHLY, CDR2 FYNNEI. The CDR3 has 13 residues. Germline trimming cut 2 bases from V and 5 bases from J; bases unmatched to any gene: 0. The TCR originated in a donor aged 50 or older with non-small cell lung cancer. V gene TRBV2 combines with J gene TRBJ2-3, with TRBD2 identical over 8 bases. Specimen: PBMCs, collected before or after stereotactic body radiation therapy (not recorded which). This chain's CDR3 is CASSESGGDTQYF. The DNA for the CDR3 is TGTGCCAGCAGTGAAAGCGGGGGAGATACGCAGTATTTT.